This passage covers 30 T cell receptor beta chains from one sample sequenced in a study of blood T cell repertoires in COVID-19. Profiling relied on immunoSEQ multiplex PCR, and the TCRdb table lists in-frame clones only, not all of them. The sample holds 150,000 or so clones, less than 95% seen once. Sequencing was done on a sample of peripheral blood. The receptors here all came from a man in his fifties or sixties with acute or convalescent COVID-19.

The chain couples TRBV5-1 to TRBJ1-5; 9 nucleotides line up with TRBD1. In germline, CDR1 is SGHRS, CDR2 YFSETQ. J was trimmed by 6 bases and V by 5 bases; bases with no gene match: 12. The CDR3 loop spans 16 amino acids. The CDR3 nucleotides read TGCGCCAGCAGTCACTCCCGGACAGGGGTTGGTCAGCCCCAGCATTTT. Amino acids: CASSHSRTGVGQPQHF.

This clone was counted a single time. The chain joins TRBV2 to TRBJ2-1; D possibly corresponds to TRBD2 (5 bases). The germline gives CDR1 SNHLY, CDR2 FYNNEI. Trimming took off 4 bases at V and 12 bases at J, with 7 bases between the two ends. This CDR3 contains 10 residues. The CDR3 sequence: CASSGESQFF. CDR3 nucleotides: TGTGCCAGCAGTGGGGAGTCGCAGTTCTTC.

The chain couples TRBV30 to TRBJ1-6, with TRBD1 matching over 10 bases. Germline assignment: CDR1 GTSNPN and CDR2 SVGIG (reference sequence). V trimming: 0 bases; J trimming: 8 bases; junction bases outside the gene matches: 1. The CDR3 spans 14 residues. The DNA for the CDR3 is TGTGCCTGGAGTGTTGGGACAGGGGATTCACCCCTCCACTTT. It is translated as CAWSVGTGDSPLHF.

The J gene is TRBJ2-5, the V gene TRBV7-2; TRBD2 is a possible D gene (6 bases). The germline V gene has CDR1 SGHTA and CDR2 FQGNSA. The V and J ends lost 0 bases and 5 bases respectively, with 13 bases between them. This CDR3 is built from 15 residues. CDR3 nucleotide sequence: TGTGCCAGCAGCTTAGCATTTGGCGGGGCGGAGACCCAGTACTTC. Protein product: CASSLAFGGAETQYF.

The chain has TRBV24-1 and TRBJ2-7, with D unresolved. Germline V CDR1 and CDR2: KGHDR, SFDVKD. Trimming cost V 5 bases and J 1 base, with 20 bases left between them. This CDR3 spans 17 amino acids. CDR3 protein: CATSVDFPSPRSYEQYF. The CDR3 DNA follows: TGTGCCACCAGTGTTGACTTCCCCTCCCCACGGTCCTACGAGCAGTACTTC.

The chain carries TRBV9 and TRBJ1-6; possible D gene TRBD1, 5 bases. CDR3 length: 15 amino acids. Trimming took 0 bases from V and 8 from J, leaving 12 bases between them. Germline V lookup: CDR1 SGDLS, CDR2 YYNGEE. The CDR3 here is CASSVGGTGDSPLHF. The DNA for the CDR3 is TGTGCCAGCAGCGTAGGTGGGACGGGGGATTCACCCCTCCACTTT.

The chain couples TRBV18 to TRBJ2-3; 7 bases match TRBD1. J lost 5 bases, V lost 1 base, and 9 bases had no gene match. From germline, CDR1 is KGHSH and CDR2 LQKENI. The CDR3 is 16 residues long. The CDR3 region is CASSPRETGFGDTQYF. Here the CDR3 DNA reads TGTGCCAGCTCACCACGAGAGACAGGGTTTGGAGATACGCAGTATTTT.

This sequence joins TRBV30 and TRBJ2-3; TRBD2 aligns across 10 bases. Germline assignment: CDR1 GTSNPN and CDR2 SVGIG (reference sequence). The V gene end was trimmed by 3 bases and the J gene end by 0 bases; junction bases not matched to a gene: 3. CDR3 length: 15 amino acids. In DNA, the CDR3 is TGTGCCTGGAGAGGACTAGCGGTCAGCACAGATACGCAGTATTTT. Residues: CAWRGLAVSTDTQYF. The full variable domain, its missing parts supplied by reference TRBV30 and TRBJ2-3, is SQTIHQWPATLVQPVGSPLSLECTVEGTSNPNLYWYRQAAGRGLQLLFYSVGIGQISSEVPQNLSASRPQDRQFILSSKKLLLSDSGFYLCAWRGLAVSTDTQYFGPGTRLTVL.

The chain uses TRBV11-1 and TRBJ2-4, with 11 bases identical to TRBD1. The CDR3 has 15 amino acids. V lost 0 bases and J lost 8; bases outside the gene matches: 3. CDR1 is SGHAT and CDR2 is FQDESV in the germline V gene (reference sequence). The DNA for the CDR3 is TGTGCCAGCAGCTTAGCCGGGGACAGGGGGGACATTCAGTACTTC. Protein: CASSLAGDRGDIQYF. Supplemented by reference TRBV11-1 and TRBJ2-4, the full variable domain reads EAEVAQSPRYKITEKSQAVAFWCDPISGHATLYWYRQILGQGPELLVQFQDESVVDDSQLPKDRFSAERLKGVDSTLKIQPAELGDSAMYLCASSLAGDRGDIQYFGAGTRLSVL.

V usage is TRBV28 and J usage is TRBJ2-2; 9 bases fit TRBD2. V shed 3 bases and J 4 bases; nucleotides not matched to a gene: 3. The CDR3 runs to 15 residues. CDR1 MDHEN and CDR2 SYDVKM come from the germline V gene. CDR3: CASSFVAGVTGELFF. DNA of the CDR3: TGTGCCAGCAGTTTTGTAGCGGGAGTCACCGGGGAGCTGTTTTTT.

The CDR3 is CASSIREGDIYNEQFF. Here the CDR3 DNA reads TGTGCCAGTAGTATACGGGAGGGGGACATTTACAATGAGCAGTTCTTC. V gene TRBV19 combines with J gene TRBJ2-1, with 8 bases matching TRBD2. V dropped 2 bases and J dropped 4; count of bases not matched to a gene: 7. The CDR3 is made up of 16 amino acids. The germline V gene has CDR1 LNHDA and CDR2 SQIVND (reference sequence). Full variable domain (rest looked up from reference TRBV19 and TRBJ2-1): DGGITQSPKYLFRKEGQNVTLSCEQNLNHDAMYWYRQDPGQGLRLIYYSQIVNDFQKGDIAEGYSVSREKKESFPLTVTSAQKNPTAFYLCASSIREGDIYNEQFFGPGTRLTVL.

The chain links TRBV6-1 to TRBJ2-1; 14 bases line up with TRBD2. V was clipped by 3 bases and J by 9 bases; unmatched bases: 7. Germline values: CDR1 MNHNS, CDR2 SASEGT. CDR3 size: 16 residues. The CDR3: CASSDVGLAGGREQFF. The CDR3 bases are TGTGCCAGCAGTGACGTCGGACTAGCGGGGGGTCGTGAGCAGTTCTTC.

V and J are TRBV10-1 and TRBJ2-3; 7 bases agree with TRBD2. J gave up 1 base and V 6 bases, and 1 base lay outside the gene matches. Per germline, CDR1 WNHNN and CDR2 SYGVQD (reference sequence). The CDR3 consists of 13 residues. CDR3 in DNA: TGCGCCAGCAGCCTAGCGGGCACAGATACGCAGTATTTT. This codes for CASSLAGTDTQYF.

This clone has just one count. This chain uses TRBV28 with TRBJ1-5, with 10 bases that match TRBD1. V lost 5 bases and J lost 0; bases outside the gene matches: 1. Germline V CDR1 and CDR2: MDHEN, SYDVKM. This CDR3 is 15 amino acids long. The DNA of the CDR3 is TGTGCCAGCAGTGGGGACAGGGGTAGCAATCAGCCCCAGCATTTT. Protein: CASSGDRGSNQPQHF.

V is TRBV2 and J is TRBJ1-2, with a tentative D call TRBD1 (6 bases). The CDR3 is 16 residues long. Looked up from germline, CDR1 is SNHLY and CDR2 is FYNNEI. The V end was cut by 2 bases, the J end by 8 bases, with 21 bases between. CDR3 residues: CASSEYLQGPLGGYTF. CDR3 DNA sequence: TGTGCCAGCAGTGAATATCTGCAGGGGCCTTTGGGAGGCTACACCTTC. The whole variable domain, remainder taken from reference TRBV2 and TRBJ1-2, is EPEVTQTPSHQVTQMGQEVILRCVPISNHLYFYWYRQILGQKVEFLVSFYNNEISEKSEIFDDQFSVERPDGSNFTLKIRSTKLEDSAMYFCASSEYLQGPLGGYTFGSGTRLTVV.

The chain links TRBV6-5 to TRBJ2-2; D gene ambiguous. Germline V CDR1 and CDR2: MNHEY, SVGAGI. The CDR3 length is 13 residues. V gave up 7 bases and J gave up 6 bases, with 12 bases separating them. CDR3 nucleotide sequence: TGTGCCAGCATCCGCGGTGGGTCCGGGGAGCTGTTTTTT. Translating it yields CASIRGGSGELFF.

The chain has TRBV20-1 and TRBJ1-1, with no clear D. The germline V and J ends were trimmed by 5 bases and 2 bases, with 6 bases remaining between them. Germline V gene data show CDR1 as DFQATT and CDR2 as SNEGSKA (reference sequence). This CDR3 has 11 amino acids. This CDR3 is CSASPNTEAFF. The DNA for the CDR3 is TGCAGTGCTTCCCCAAACACTGAAGCTTTCTTT.

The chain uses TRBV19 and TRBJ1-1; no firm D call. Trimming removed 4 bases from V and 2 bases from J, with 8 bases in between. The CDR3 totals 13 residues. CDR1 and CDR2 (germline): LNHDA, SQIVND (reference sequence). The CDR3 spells CASSTGINTEAFF. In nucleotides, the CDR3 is TGTGCCAGTAGTACCGGGATAAACACTGAAGCTTTCTTT.

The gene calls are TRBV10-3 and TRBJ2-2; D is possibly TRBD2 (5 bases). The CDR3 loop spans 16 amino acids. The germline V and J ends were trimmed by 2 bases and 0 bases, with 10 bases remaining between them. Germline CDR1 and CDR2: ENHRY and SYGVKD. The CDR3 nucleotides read TGTGCCATCAGTGAGGGCGGGCCGACGAACACCGGGGAGCTGTTTTTT. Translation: CAISEGGPTNTGELFF.

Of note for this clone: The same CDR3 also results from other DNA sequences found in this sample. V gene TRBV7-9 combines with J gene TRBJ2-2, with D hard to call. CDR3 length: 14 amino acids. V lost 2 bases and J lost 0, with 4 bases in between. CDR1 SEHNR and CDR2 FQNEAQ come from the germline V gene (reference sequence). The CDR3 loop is CASSLLSNTGELFF. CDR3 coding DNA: TGTGCCAGCAGCTTATTATCGAACACCGGGGAGCTGTTTTTT.

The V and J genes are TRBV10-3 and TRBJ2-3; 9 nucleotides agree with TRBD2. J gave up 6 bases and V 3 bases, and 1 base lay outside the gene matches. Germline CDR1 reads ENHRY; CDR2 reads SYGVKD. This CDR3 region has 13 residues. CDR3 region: CAISDGTSDTQYF. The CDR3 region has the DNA TGTGCCATCAGTGATGGGACTAGCGATACGCAGTATTTT.

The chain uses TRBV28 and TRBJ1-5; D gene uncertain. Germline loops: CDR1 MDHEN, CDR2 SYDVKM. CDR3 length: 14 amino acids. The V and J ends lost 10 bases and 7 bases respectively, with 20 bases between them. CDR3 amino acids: CATLSEREGQPQHF. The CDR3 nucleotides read TGTGCCACCCTATCGGAGCGGGAGGGACAGCCCCAGCATTTT.

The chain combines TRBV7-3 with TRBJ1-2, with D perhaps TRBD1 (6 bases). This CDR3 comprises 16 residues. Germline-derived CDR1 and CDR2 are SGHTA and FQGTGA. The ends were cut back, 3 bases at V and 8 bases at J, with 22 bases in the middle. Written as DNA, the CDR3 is TGTGCCAGCAGCTTCGCCTTACAGGGAGTAGGGGGAGGCTACACCTTC. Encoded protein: CASSFALQGVGGGYTF. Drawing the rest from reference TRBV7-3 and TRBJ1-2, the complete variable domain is GAGVSQTPSNKVTEKGKYVELRCDPISGHTALYWYRQSLGQGPEFLIYFQGTGAADDSGLPNDRFFAVRPEGSVSTLKIQRTERGDSAVYLCASSFALQGVGGGYTFGSGTRLTVV.

CDR3 sequence: CASSQGLTDTQYF. In nucleotides, the CDR3 is TGTGCCAGCAGCCAAGGGCTCACAGATACGCAGTATTTT. V gene TRBV3-1 (or the pseudogene TRBV3-2) combines with J gene TRBJ2-3; D is unresolved. V was clipped by 1 base and J by 2 bases, with 4 bases between them. Germline values: CDR1 LGHDT, CDR2 YNNKEL (reference sequence). The CDR3 contains 13 residues.

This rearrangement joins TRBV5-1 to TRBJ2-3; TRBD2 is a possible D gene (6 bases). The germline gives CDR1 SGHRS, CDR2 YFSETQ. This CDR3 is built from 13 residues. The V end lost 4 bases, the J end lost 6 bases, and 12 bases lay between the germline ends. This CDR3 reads CASSTPGVDTQYF. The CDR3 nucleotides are TGCGCCAGCAGCACCCCGGGGGTGGATACGCAGTATTTT.

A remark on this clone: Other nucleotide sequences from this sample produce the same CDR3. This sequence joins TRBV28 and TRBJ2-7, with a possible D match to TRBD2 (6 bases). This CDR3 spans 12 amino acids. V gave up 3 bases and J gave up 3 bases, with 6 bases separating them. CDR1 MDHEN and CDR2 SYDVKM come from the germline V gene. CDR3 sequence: CASSLGGYEQYF. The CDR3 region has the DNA TGTGCCAGCAGTTTGGGAGGCTACGAGCAGTACTTC.

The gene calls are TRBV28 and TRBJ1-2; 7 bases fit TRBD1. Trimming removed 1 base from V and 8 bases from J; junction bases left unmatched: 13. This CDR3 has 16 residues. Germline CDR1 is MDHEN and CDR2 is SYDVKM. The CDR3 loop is CASSLYWGPSGGGYTF. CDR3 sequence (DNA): TGTGCCAGCAGTTTATATTGGGGTCCGTCAGGGGGAGGCTACACCTTC.

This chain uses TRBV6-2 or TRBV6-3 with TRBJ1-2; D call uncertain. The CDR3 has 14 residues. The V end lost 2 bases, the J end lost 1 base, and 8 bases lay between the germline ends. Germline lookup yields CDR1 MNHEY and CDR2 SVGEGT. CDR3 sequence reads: CASSYGGVNYGYTF. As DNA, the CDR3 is TGTGCCAGCAGTTACGGCGGAGTTAACTATGGCTACACCTTC.

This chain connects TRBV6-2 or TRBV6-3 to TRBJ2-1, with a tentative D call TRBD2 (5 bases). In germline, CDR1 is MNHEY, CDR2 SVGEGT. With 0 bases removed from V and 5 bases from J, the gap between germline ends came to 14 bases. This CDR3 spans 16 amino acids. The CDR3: CASSYSPVLGDNEQFF. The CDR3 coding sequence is TGTGCCAGCAGTTACTCACCCGTATTGGGAGACAATGAGCAGTTCTTC.

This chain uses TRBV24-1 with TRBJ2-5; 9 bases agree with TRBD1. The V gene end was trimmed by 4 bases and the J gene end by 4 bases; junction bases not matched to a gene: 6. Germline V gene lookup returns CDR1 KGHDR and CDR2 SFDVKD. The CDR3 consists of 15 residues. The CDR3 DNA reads TGTGCCACCAGTGACCTCACAGGGGGCGGAGAGACCCAGTACTTC. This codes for CATSDLTGGGETQYF.